Below are 12 T cell receptor beta chains sequenced from a single sample in a study of control samples from healthy donors and cancer patients. The protocol was immunoSEQ multiplex PCR, while the TCRdb copy is restricted to in-frame clones and leaves out a portion. This table has around 180,000 clones, around 92% appearing once. Source material: blood. These receptors all come from a woman aged 40 to 50 in good health.

J is TRBJ1-4 and V is TRBV12-3 or TRBV12-4, with D unresolved. This CDR3 spans 13 amino acids. V was trimmed by 6 bases and J by 3 bases, leaving 8 bases between them. The CDR3 protein is CASSTASNEKLFF. In DNA form, the CDR3 reads TGTGCCAGCAGCACGGCTTCTAATGAAAAACTGTTTTTT.

The chain couples TRBV4-1 to TRBJ1-1, with TRBD1 matching over 8 bases. Trimming took 4 bases from V and 7 from J; bases not matched to a gene: 5. This CDR3 has 13 amino acids. The germline V gene encodes CDR1 MGHRA and CDR2 YSYEKL. The CDR3 spells CASSPTGDHEAFF. As DNA, the CDR3 is TGCGCCAGCAGCCCGACAGGGGATCATGAAGCTTTCTTT.

J is TRBJ2-7 and V is TRBV3-1 (or the pseudogene TRBV3-2), with 7 bases lining up with TRBD1. The CDR3 has 14 residues. The trim removed 1 base at V and 2 bases at J, leaving 2 bases unmatched. Germline CDR1 is LGHDT and CDR2 is YNNKEL (reference sequence). The DNA for the CDR3 is TGTGCCAGCAGCCAAGCAAGGGGGCCCTACGAGCAGTACTTC. Residues: CASSQARGPYEQYF.

Only one count was recorded for this clone. The chain combines TRBV19 with TRBJ1-2, with a possible D match to TRBD1 (5 bases). V lost 5 bases, J lost 0 bases, and 16 bases lay in between. The CDR3 sequence is 16 residues long. Germline loops: CDR1 LNHDA, CDR2 SQIVND (reference sequence). The CDR3 here is CASSPSKGEPNYGYTF. As DNA, the CDR3 is TGTGCCAGTAGTCCCTCGAAAGGGGAGCCTAACTATGGCTACACCTTC.

The chain links TRBV3-1 (or the pseudogene TRBV3-2) to TRBJ1-5; D remains ambiguous. Trimming took off 1 base at V and 4 bases at J, with 11 bases between the two ends. CDR3 size: 15 residues. In germline, CDR1 is LGHDT, CDR2 YNNKEL (reference sequence). CDR3 sequence (DNA): TGTGCCAGCAGCCAAGGCCCGGGAGGTAATCAGCCCCAGCATTTT. Its protein is CASSQGPGGNQPQHF.

The CDR3, as DNA: TGTGCCAGCCAACCGGGCTTGAGCTCCTACAATGAGCAGTTCTTC. Residues: CASQPGLSSYNEQFF. The chain employs TRBV6-5 and TRBJ2-1; D is unresolved. This CDR3 has 15 amino acids. V gave up 8 bases and J gave up 0 bases, with 14 bases separating them. The germline V gene encodes CDR1 MNHEY and CDR2 SVGAGI.

The J gene is TRBJ2-6, the V gene TRBV6-5; weak D call: TRBD2 (6 bases). Germline lookup yields CDR1 MNHEY and CDR2 SVGAGI. The CDR3 extends over 10 amino acids. V lost 11 bases and J 8 bases, leaving 7 bases between the germline ends. This chain's CDR3 is CAGGTNVLTF. The CDR3 DNA is TGTGCCGGGGGGACCAACGTCCTGACTTTC.

CDR3 in amino acids: CASSQGPEITFSLHF. The CDR3, as DNA: TGTGCCAGCAGTCAGGGACCGGAAATTACTTTTTCCCTCCACTTT. The V gene is TRBV6-5, the J gene TRBJ1-6; D perhaps matches TRBD1 (5 bases). The germline CDR1 and CDR2 sequences are MNHEY and SVGAGI. This CDR3 spans 15 amino acids. The V and J ends lost 5 bases and 14 bases respectively, with 22 bases between them.

The chain joins TRBV15 to TRBJ2-3; TRBD1 aligns across 9 bases. Germline V gene sequence: CDR1 LNHNV, CDR2 YYDKDF (reference sequence). The CDR3 loop spans 15 amino acids. V was pared by 5 bases and J by 2 bases, with 5 bases of the junction left unmatched. CDR3 nucleotide sequence: TGTGCCACCAGCCCCGACAGGGGGGTCACAGATACGCAGTATTTT. Translation: CATSPDRGVTDTQYF.

V gene TRBV5-1 combines with J gene TRBJ2-1; tentatively, D is TRBD1 (6 bases). Germline V lookup: CDR1 SGHRS, CDR2 YFSETQ. With 0 bases removed from V and 8 bases from J, the gap between germline ends came to 15 bases. The CDR3 extends over 15 amino acids. CDR3 sequence (DNA): TGCGCCAGCAGCTTGGGGCAGGGGAGAACGGATGAGCAGTTCTTC. As protein: CASSLGQGRTDEQFF.

This chain joins TRBV28 and TRBJ1-2; 7 bases are a match to TRBD1. V lost 4 bases and J lost 5; bases outside the gene matches: 1. CDR3 size: 12 residues. Germline loops: CDR1 MDHEN, CDR2 SYDVKM. CDR3: CASSSGQYGYTF. CDR3 nucleotide sequence: TGTGCCAGCAGTTCGGGACAGTATGGCTACACCTTC.

J is TRBJ1-1 and V is TRBV11-2; D call uncertain. Trimming left V 1 base short and J 2 bases short, with 11 bases between. The CDR3 spans 15 residues. Germline V CDR1 and CDR2: SGHAT, FQNNGV. CDR3 region: CASSLVGTINTEAFF. The CDR3 nucleotides read TGTGCCAGCAGCTTAGTCGGCACTATTAACACTGAAGCTTTCTTT.